This T cell receptor beta chain stems from a study of blood T cell repertoires in COVID-19. Overall study: The United States, Italy and Spain provided the acute and convalescent COVID-19 samples. PBMCs, B-cell-depleted T cells, or T cells were the source of the cDNA or gDNA that made up the material.

Per the original data handling: Amplification of reference gene primers was used by the study to estimate nucleated cell counts. TCRdb keeps only in-frame clones here, not all; method: immunoSEQ multiplex PCR. V and J calls and clone size are copied from that table; D and trimming were computed from the DNA. The table lists about 230,000 clones, 75% to 90% of them singletons. Sequencing was performed on peripheral blood. This TCR came from a woman aged 70-85 years with active or convalescent COVID-19.

The CDR3: CASATTQQQQYF. CDR3 DNA sequence: TGTGCCAGCGCCACCACCCAACAGCAGCAGTACTTC. This chain connects TRBV6-5 to TRBJ2-7; D is ambiguous. Germline V gene sequence: CDR1 MNHEY, CDR2 SVGAGI. V was clipped by 8 bases and J by 8 bases, with 16 bases between them. This CDR3 has 12 residues.